This TCR beta chain was recorded in a study of cytomegalovirus exposure and HLA in healthy donors. V lost 0 bases and J lost 7; bases outside the gene matches: 10. The germline V gene encodes CDR1 KGHSH and CDR2 LQKENI. The CDR3 is made up of 17 amino acids. Use of 60 Vbeta and 13 Jbeta primers characterized the PCR. Assay used: immunoSEQ multiplex PCR; TCRdb lists only in-frame clones, some missing. The data hold 150,000 to 180,000 clones, with about 80% observed a single time. The sequencing input was PBMCs. The rearrangement links TRBV18 to TRBJ2-4, with 9 bases lining up with TRBD1. The source is a man under 40 in good health and CMV-seropositive. The CDR3 here is CASSPPTGGAGKNIQYF. CDR3 coding DNA: TGTGCCAGCTCACCACCCACAGGGGGCGCCGGCAAGAACATTCAGTACTTC.